A selection of T cell receptor beta chains follows, all from one sample in a study of blood T cell repertoires in COVID-19. Data came from immunoSEQ multiplex PCR; TCRdb stores just in-frame clones and leaves some out. In the table there are a few hundred thousand clones, over 75% of which are singletons. The sample taken for sequencing was PBMCs or T cells enriched from blood (not recorded which). All receptors derive from a woman between 50 and 59 years old who had recovered from COVID-19. Each CDR3 is given with its conserved first and last residue. The order of the fields is V gene, D gene, J gene, CDR3 protein. A D gene is named only where the DNA matches it firmly.

>TRBV7-9|TRBD1|TRBJ2-7
CASSFSSWGQDEDYEQYF
>TRBV6-2/TRBV6-3|-|TRBJ1-5
CASSYTVNSNQPQHF
>TRBV30|-|TRBJ2-5
CAWGLQGSVTQYF
>TRBV28|TRBD1|TRBJ1-2
CASSLARGTGERFGYTF
>TRBV5-4|-|TRBJ1-6
CASSLGTAYNSPLHF
>TRBV7-9|TRBD1|TRBJ1-2
CASSPRQGEGYGYTF
>TRBV2|TRBD1|TRBJ1-2
CASTRGEELIANYGYTF
>TRBV5-1|-|TRBJ1-1
CASRGGEWNTEAFF
>TRBV11-2|-|TRBJ2-7
CASSPPGYEQYF
>TRBV19|-|TRBJ1-1
CASSIQGTHTEAFF
>TRBV10-3|-|TRBJ1-4
CATRRDTSTNEKLFF
>TRBV9|TRBD2|TRBJ2-3
CASSVGTSGSTDTQYF
>TRBV9|-|TRBJ2-1
CASSAFRGWGGNEQFF
>TRBV7-6|-|TRBJ2-7
CASSLAFIAELYEQYF
>TRBV5-1|-|TRBJ2-1
CASSLAGPSSYNEQFF
>TRBV28|-|TRBJ2-1
CASSFSSYNEQFF
>TRBV3-1/TRBV3-2|TRBD1|TRBJ2-5
CASSRYTGVETQYF
>TRBV20-1|TRBD1|TRBJ1-4
CSASDRAREKLFF
>TRBV5-1|-|TRBJ1-1
CASRLNTEAFF
>TRBV11-2|TRBD2|TRBJ2-7
CASSFGTSGYYEQYF
>TRBV29-1|TRBD1|TRBJ1-5
CSVSDRVNQPQHF
>TRBV12-3/TRBV12-4|-|TRBJ1-1
CASSLEQNTEAFF
>TRBV15|TRBD2|TRBJ2-1
CATSRDGTSGSNEQFF
>TRBV28|TRBD1|TRBJ1-6
CASSVTGGGNSPLHF
>TRBV19|-|TRBJ2-1
CASIPDGSSYNEQFF
>TRBV28|-|TRBJ1-5
CASSSGSANQPQHF
>TRBV4-1|-|TRBJ1-1
CASSQGIRGTEAFF
>TRBV7-8|-|TRBJ1-2
CASSLGRQGYGYTF
>TRBV11-3|TRBD2|TRBJ2-1
CASSSLAGGSEQFF
>TRBV7-9|-|TRBJ1-1
CASRVGHRDTEAFF
>TRBV6-1|-|TRBJ1-3
CASSEAPVYGDSGNTIYF
>TRBV10-3|TRBD2|TRBJ2-2
CATGGPKNTGELFF
>TRBV10-3|TRBD1|TRBJ1-1
CAIRHQGANEAFF
>TRBV21-1|-|TRBJ2-5
CASSSWFGQGTSETQYF
>TRBV5-1|TRBD2|TRBJ2-1
CASSPRTSGSKNYNEQFF
>TRBV12-5|-|TRBJ2-7
CASGLTIGGGRSYEQYF
>TRBV6-6|-|TRBJ1-1
CASRVGAWGEAFF